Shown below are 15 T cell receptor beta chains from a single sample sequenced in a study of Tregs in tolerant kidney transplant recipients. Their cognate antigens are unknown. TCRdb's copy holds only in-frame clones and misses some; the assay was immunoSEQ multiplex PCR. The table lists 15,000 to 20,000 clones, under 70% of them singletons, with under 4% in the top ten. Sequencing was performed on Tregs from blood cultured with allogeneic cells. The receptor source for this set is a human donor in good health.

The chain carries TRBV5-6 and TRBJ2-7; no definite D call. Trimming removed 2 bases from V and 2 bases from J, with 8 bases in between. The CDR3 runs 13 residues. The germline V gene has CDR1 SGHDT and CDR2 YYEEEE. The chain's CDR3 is CASSFGSPYEQYF. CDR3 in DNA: TGTGCCAGCAGCTTTGGTTCCCCCTACGAGCAGTACTTC.

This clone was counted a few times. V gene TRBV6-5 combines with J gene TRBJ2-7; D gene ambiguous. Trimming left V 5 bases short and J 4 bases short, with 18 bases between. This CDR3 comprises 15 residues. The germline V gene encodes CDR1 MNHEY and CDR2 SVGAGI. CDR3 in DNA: TGTGCCAGCAGTCTCCAAGGCCTTTTAATTTACGAGCAGTACTTC. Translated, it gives CASSLQGLLIYEQYF.

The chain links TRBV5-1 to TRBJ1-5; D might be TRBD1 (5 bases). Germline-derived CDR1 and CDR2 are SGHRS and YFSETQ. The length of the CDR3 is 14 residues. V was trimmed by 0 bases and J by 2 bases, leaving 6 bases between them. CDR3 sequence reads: CASSLGDGNQPQHF. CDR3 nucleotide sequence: TGCGCCAGCAGCTTGGGGGACGGCAATCAGCCCCAGCATTTT. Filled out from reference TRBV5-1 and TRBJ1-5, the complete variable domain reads KAGVTQTPRYLIKTRGQQVTLSCSPISGHRSVSWYQQTPGQGLQFLFEYFSETQRNKGNFPGRFSGRQFSNSRSEMNVSTLELGDSALYLCASSLGDGNQPQHFGDGTRLSIL.

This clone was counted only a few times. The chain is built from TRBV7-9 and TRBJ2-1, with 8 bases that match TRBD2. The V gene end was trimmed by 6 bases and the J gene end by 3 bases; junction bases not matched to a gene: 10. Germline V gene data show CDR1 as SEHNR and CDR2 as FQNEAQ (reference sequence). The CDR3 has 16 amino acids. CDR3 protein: CASRPTSGGIYNEQFF. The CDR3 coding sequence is TGTGCCAGCAGACCAACTAGCGGAGGGATCTACAATGAGCAGTTCTTC.

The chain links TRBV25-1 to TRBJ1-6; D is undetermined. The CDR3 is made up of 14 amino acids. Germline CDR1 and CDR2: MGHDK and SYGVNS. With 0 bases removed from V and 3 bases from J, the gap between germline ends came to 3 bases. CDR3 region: CASSEYLYNSPLHF. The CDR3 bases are TGTGCCAGCAGTGAATATCTCTATAATTCACCCCTCCACTTT.

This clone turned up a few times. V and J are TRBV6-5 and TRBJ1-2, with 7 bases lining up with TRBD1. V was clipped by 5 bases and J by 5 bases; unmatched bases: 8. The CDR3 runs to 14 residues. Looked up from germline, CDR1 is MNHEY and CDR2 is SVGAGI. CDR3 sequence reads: CASSGTTGTYGYTF. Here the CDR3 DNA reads TGTGCCAGCAGTGGGACGACAGGGACTTATGGCTACACCTTC.

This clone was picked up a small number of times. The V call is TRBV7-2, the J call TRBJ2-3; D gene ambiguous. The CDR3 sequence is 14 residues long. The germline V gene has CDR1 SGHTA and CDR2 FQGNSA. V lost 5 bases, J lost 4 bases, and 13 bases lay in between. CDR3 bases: TGTGCCAGCAGCGAATCGGGTGTCCCAGATACGCAGTATTTT. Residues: CASSESGVPDTQYF.

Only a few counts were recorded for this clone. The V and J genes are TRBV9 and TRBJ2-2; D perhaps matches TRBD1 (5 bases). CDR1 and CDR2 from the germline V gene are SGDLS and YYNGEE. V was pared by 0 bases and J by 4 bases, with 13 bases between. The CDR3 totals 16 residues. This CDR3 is CASSVASSQGTGELFF. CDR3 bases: TGTGCCAGCAGCGTAGCGTCGTCTCAGGGCACCGGGGAGCTGTTTTTT.

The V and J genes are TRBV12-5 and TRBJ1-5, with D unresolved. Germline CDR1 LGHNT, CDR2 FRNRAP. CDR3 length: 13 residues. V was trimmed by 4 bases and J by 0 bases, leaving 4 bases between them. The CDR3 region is CASGSSSNQPQHF. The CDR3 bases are TGTGCTAGTGGTTCGAGTAGCAATCAGCCCCAGCATTTT.

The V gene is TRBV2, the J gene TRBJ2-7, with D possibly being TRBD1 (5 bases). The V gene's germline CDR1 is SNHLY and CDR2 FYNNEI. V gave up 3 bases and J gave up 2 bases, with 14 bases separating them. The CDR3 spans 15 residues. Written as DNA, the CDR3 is TGTGCCAGCAGTGAGGAGAGGACACCTACCTACGAGCAGTACTTC. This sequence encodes CASSEERTPTYEQYF.

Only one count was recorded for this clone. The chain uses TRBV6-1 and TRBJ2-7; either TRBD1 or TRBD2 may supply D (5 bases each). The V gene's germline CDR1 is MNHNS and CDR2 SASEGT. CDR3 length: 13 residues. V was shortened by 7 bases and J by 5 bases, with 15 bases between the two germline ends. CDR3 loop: CASTPRGTDEQYF. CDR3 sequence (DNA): TGTGCCAGCACCCCCCGTGGGACGGACGAGCAGTACTTC.

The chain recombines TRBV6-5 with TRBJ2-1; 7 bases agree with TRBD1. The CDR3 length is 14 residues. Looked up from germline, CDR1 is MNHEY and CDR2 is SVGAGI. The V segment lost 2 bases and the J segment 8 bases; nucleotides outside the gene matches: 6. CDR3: CASSYPGQVDEQFF. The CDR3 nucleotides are TGTGCCAGCAGTTACCCCGGACAGGTTGATGAGCAGTTCTTC.

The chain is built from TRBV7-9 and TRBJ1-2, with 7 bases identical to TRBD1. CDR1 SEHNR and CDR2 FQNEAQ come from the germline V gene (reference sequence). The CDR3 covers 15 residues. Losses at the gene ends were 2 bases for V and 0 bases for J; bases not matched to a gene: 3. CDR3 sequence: CASSLSGQPNYGYTF. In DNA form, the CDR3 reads TGTGCCAGCAGCTTATCGGGACAGCCTAACTATGGCTACACCTTC.

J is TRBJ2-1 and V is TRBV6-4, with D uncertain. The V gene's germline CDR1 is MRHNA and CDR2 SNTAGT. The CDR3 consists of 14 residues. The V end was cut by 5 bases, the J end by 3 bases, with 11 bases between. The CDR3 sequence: CASSPAPFYNEQFF. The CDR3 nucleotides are TGTGCCAGCAGTCCGGCCCCATTCTACAATGAGCAGTTCTTC.

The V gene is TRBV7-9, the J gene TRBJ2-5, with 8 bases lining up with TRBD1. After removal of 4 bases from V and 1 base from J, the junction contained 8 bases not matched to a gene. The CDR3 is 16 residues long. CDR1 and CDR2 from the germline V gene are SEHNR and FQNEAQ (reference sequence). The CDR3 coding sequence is TGTGCCAGCAGCTCCCTGTCAGGGGGCCTCCAAGAGACCCAGTACTTC. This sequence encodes CASSSLSGGLQETQYF.